The subject of this entry is one T cell receptor (beta chain). Its antigen is still unknown. CDR1 and CDR2 from the germline V gene are MNHEY and SVGAGI. V gave up 3 bases and J gave up 2 bases; unmatched junction bases: 6. The CDR3 is made up of 15 amino acids. This sample was included in a study of shared clonotypes between healthy human individuals. Study conclusions and caveats: Estimated richness values were generally larger in naive subsets than in memory subsets.

Assay: immunoSEQ multiplex PCR; the TCRdb copy retains only in-frame clones and omits some. This table has roughly 2.5 million clones, over 85% appearing once. Nashville, Tennessee was home to all donors, who were Caucasian adults. The receptor comes from a man aged 18 to 29 in good health. Input material: naive CD4+ T cells sorted from blood. The subset: CD45RA+ positively selected. The chain links TRBV6-5 to TRBJ2-5; TRBD1 matches at 7 bases. CDR3 amino acids: CASSYYGTVQETQYF. The DNA of the CDR3 is TGTGCCAGCAGTTATTACGGGACAGTACAAGAGACCCAGTACTTC.